Listed below are T cell receptor beta chains from one sample, sequenced in a study of blood T cell repertoires in COVID-19. Measured with immunoSEQ multiplex PCR; TCRdb has only the in-frame clones, and not every one. Altogether under 500,000 clones are present, roughly nine tenths being singletons, with the ten largest covering 0.9% to 1.2%. What was sequenced was PBMCs or T cells enriched from blood (not recorded which). Receptor source: a man under 40 who had recovered from COVID-19. The CDR3 runs from the conserved cysteine through the conserved F or W. The D gene is left open where the match is weak. Clone size appears in some rows only: once, few, many, or a class for an expanded clone.

cdr3_aa cdr3_nt clone_size d_call j_call v_call
CASSLRSSGSTDTQYF TGTGCCAGCAGCTTGAGGTCTAGCGGCAGCACAGATACGCAGTATTTT - TRBD2 TRBJ2-3 TRBV5-4
CASSPTTVSEQYF TGTGCCAGCAGTCCCACGACAGTCTCCGAGCAGTACTTC - - TRBJ2-7 TRBV6-5
CATTPGGSSYNSPLHF TGTGCCACCACGCCGGGGGGAAGCTCCTATAATTCACCCCTCCACTTT - - TRBJ1-6 TRBV2
CASSVLALWNEQFF TGTGCCAGCAGTGTGTTGGCCCTCTGGAATGAGCAGTTCTTC - - TRBJ2-1 TRBV6-2/TRBV6-3
CASSPGTGGYGYTF TGTGCCAGCAGCCCCGGGACAGGGGGTTACGGCTACACCTTC - TRBD1 TRBJ1-2 TRBV5-4
CASSQGHQGNTEAFF TGTGCCAGCAGCCAAGGCCACCAGGGGAACACTGAAGCTTTCTTT - - TRBJ1-1 TRBV3-1/TRBV3-2
CASSMTSDPLAADTQYF TGTGCCAGCAGCATGACTAGCGACCCCCTGGCAGCAGATACGCAGTATTTT - - TRBJ2-3 TRBV21-1
CASSPGGFGEETQYF TGTGCCAGCAGCCCGGGGGGTTTTGGGGAAGAGACCCAGTACTTC - TRBD2 TRBJ2-5 TRBV5-4
CASSALGDSANTGELFF TGCGCCAGCAGCGCCCTGGGTGACAGCGCGAACACCGGGGAGCTGTTTTTT - - TRBJ2-2 TRBV10-2
CASSLSRGSYEQYF TGTGCCAGCAGCCTCTCTAGAGGCTCCTACGAGCAGTACTTC - - TRBJ2-7 TRBV3-1/TRBV3-2
CASSLGRGSYEQYF TGCGCCAGCAGCTTGGGCAGGGGGTCCTACGAGCAGTACTTC - TRBD1 TRBJ2-7 TRBV5-1
CASSIRTRGSTDTQYF TGCGCCAGCAGCATTCGGACTAGGGGGAGCACAGATACGCAGTATTTT - - TRBJ2-3 TRBV5-1
CASSTETYGYTF TGTGCCAGTAGCACAGAGACCTATGGCTACACCTTC - - TRBJ1-2 TRBV19
CASKKGDFTYEQYF TGTGCCAGCAAGAAAGGGGATTTCACCTACGAGCAGTACTTC - - TRBJ2-7 TRBV27
CASEKSAGTRMETQYF TGTGCCAGCGAGAAATCAGCGGGAACCAGGATGGAGACCCAGTACTTC once TRBD2 TRBJ2-5 TRBV7-9
CAWNRDKRSSYEQYF TGTGCCTGGAACCGGGACAAGAGGAGCTCCTACGAGCAGTACTTC - - TRBJ2-7 TRBV30
CSLRRWEGYTF TGCAGCCTCCGACGGTGGGAGGGCTACACCTTC - - TRBJ1-2 TRBV20-1
CASSLGGGVSSYEQYF TGTGCCAGCAGCTTGGGAGGTGGAGTAAGCTCCTACGAGCAGTACTTC - - TRBJ2-7 TRBV7-8
CASSTREQYF TGTGCCAGCAGTACGCGTGAGCAGTACTTC - - TRBJ2-7 TRBV28
CASSHRPRDRGEEQPQHF TGCGCCAGCAGCCATCGGCCCCGGGACAGGGGCGAAGAACAGCCCCAGCATTTT - TRBD1 TRBJ1-5 TRBV4-1
CASSLVTGSYGYTF TGTGCCAGCAGCTTAGTTACAGGGTCCTATGGCTACACCTTC - - TRBJ1-2 TRBV7-9
CASSLGEGGDEQYF TGCGCCAGCAGCTTGGGGGAGGGTGGGGACGAGCAGTACTTC - TRBD2 TRBJ2-7 TRBV5-1
CASTTGTRPYEQYF TGTGCCAGCACCACCGGGACTAGGCCCTACGAGCAGTACTTC once TRBD2 TRBJ2-7 TRBV6-5
CASSYVQGQPQHF TGTGCCAGCAGTTATGTACAGGGTCAGCCCCAGCATTTT - - TRBJ1-5 TRBV6-5
CASGASRTDTQYF TGTGCCAGCGGGGCTAGTCGCACAGATACGCAGTATTTT - - TRBJ2-3 TRBV6-5
CASSLSGREAFF TGTGCCAGCTCACTAAGCGGCAGGGAAGCTTTCTTT - - TRBJ1-1 TRBV18
CASSSQGARYGYTF TGTGCCAGCAGTTCACAGGGGGCTAGGTATGGCTACACCTTC once TRBD1 TRBJ1-2 TRBV28
CASSGGQSSYNSPLHF TGTGCCAGCAGCGGAGGACAGAGCTCCTATAATTCACCCCTCCACTTT - - TRBJ1-6 TRBV9
CATAGQGNEQFF TGTGCCACTGCGGGACAGGGCAATGAGCAGTTCTTC - TRBD1 TRBJ2-1 TRBV6-5
CASSLFISGTVYEQYF TGTGCCAGCAGTTTATTTATTAGCGGGACCGTCTACGAGCAGTACTTC - TRBD2 TRBJ2-7 TRBV28
CAWIISGTSTDTQYF TGTGCCTGGATTATTAGCGGGACAAGCACAGATACGCAGTATTTT - TRBD2 TRBJ2-3 TRBV30
CASRLSRGRNEQFF TGTGCCAGCAGACTATCCAGGGGGCGAAATGAGCAGTTCTTC - TRBD1 TRBJ2-1 TRBV28
CASSHGLAGQYEQYF TGTGCCAGCAGTCACGGACTAGCGGGACAATACGAGCAGTACTTC - TRBD2 TRBJ2-7 TRBV11-3
CATSTPTSGTGFTGELFF TGTGCCACCAGCACACCCACTTCCGGGACAGGGTTCACCGGGGAGCTGTTTTTT - TRBD1 TRBJ2-2 TRBV15
CVSSGTLEQFF TGTGTCAGTAGCGGGACTTTAGAGCAGTTCTTC - TRBD2 TRBJ2-1 TRBV28
CASSLAPYSPLHF TGTGCCAGCAGTTTGGCCCCTTATTCACCCCTCCACTTT - - TRBJ1-6 TRBV12-3/TRBV12-4
CASSPNRQLNTEAFF TGTGCCAGCAGTCCGAATCGACAGTTGAACACTGAAGCTTTCTTT - - TRBJ1-1 TRBV2
CATRSGGVDTGELFF TGTGCCACCCGATCAGGGGGCGTGGACACCGGGGAGCTGTTTTTT - TRBD1 TRBJ2-2 TRBV6-5
CASSLRGEDTEAFF TGTGCCAGCAGTTTGAGAGGGGAGGACACTGAAGCTTTCTTT - - TRBJ1-1 TRBV28
CASSEVGTGGVDTEAFF TGTGCCAGCAGTGAAGTAGGGACAGGGGGGGTTGACACTGAAGCTTTCTTT - TRBD1 TRBJ1-1 TRBV2
CASSLGGGSGNTIYF TGTGCCAGCAGCTTAGGAGGGGGTTCTGGAAACACCATATATTTT - - TRBJ1-3 TRBV7-2
CASSPVGEETQYF TGCGCCAGCAGCCCCGTGGGAGAGGAGACCCAGTACTTC - - TRBJ2-5 TRBV5-1
CASSPITSGRITDTQYF TGTGCCAGCAGTCCTATCACTAGCGGGAGGATTACAGATACGCAGTATTTT - TRBD2 TRBJ2-3 TRBV2
CASAGTNTEAFF TGTGCCAGCGCAGGGACAAACACTGAAGCTTTCTTT - - TRBJ1-1 TRBV28
CASSQFTGGTGELFF TGTGCCAGCAGCCAGTTCACAGGGGGCACCGGGGAGCTGTTTTTT once TRBD1 TRBJ2-2 TRBV3-1/TRBV3-2
CASSLYYEQYF TGTGCCAGCAGCTTATACTACGAGCAGTACTTC - - TRBJ2-7 TRBV6-5
CASSPPRTSVSSYEQYF TGTGCCAGCAGCCCACCCAGGACTAGCGTAAGCTCCTACGAGCAGTACTTC - TRBD2 TRBJ2-7 TRBV3-1/TRBV3-2
CASSLTGGTISEQFF TGTGCCAGCAGCTTGACGGGAGGCACAATAAGTGAGCAGTTCTTC - TRBD2 TRBJ2-1 TRBV5-4